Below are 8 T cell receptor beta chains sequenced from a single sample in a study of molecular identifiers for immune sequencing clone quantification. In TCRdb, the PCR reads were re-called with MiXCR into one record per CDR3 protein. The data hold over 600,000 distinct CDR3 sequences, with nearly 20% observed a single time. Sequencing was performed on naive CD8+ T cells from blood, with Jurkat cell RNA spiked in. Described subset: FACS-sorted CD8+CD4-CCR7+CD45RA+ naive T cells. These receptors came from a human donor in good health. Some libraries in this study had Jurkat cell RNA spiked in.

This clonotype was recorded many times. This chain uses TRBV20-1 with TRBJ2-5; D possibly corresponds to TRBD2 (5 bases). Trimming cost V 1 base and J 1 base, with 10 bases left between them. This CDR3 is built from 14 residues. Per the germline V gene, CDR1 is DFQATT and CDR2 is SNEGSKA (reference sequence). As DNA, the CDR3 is TGCAGTGCTAGAGGCGGACGGGGCCAAGAGACCCAGTACTTC. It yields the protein CSARGGRGQETQYF.

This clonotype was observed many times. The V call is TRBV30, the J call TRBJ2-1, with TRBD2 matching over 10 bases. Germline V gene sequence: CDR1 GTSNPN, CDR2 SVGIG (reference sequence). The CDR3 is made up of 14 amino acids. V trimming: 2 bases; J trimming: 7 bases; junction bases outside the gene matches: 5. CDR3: CAWSPGTSVNEQFF. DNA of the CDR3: TGTGCCTGGAGTCCCGGGACTAGCGTTAATGAGCAGTTCTTC. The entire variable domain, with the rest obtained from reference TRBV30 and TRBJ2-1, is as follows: SQTIHQWPATLVQPVGSPLSLECTVEGTSNPNLYWYRQAAGRGLQLLFYSVGIGQISSEVPQNLSASRPQDRQFILSSKKLLLSDSGFYLCAWSPGTSVNEQFFGPGTRLTVL.

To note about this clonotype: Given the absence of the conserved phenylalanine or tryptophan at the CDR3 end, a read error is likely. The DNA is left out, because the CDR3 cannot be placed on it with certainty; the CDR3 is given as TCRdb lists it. The CDR3 protein is CASSSTIAG. This chain uses TRBV28 with TRBJ2-7; TRBD2 reflects the table's D call only, with no check against the DNA. The germline V gene has CDR1 MDHEN and CDR2 SYDVKM. Inclusive of both ends, the CDR3 amounts to 9 amino acids.

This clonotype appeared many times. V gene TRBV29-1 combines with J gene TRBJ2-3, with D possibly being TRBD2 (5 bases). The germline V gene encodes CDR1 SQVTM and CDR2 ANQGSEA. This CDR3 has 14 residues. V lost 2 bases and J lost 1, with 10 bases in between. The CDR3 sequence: CSVEFSEGTDTQYF. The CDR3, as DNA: TGCAGCGTTGAATTTTCGGAGGGCACAGATACGCAGTATTTT.

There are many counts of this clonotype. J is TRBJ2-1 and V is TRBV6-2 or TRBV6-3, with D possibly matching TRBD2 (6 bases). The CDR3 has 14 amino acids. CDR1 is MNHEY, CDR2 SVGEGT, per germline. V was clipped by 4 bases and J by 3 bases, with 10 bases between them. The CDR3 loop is CASSSGVNYNEQFF. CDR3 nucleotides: TGTGCCAGCAGTTCGGGAGTTAACTACAATGAGCAGTTCTTC.

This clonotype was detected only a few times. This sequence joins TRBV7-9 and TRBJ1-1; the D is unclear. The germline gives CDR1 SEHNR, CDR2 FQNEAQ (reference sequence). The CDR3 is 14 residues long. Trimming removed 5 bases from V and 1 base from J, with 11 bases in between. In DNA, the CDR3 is TGTGCCAGCAGCGATCTCGACAAGAACACTGAAGCTTTCTTT. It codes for CASSDLDKNTEAFF.

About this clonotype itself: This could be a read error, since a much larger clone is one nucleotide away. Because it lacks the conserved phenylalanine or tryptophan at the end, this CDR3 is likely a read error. CDR3 coding DNA: TGTGCCAGCAACGGGGACATGAACACTGAAGCTTTCTCT. Its protein is CASNGDMNTEAFS. The chain links TRBV12-3 or TRBV12-4 to TRBJ1-1, with D tentatively TRBD1 (6 bases). V lost 7 bases, J lost 0 bases, and 9 bases lay in between. There are 13 residues in the CDR3.

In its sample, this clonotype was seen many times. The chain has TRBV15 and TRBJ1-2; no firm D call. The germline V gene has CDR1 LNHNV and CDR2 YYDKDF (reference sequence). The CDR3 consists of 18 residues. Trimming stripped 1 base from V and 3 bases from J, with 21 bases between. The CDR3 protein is CATSRGGRGVDPYYGYTF. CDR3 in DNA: TGTGCCACCAGCAGAGGTGGGCGCGGGGTAGACCCGTACTATGGCTACACCTTC.